These 24 T cell receptor beta chains share one sample of origin, sequenced in a study of cytotoxic CD8 clonotypes in ibrutinib-treated CLL. Produced via immunoSEQ multiplex PCR; TCRdb's table is partial and in-frame only. The sample records 25,000 to 30,000 clones, almost 85% being singletons. Sample: PBMCs, taken after 24 months of ibrutinib treatment. The receptors here all came from a human donor with chronic lymphocytic leukemia.

The rearrangement links TRBV12-5 to TRBJ2-5; 9 bases align to TRBD2. This CDR3 spans 16 amino acids. Germline V CDR1 and CDR2: LGHNT, FRNRAP. V shed 0 bases, J shed 3 bases, and the junction held 5 bases outside the gene matches. The CDR3 DNA follows: TGTGCTAGTGGTTTGGTAATGGCGGGGGGGGAAGAGACCCAGTACTTC. It translates to CASGLVMAGGEETQYF.

The gene calls are TRBV11-3 and TRBJ2-5, with D perhaps TRBD2 (6 bases). Trimming left V 2 bases short and J 0 bases short, with 13 bases between. Germline CDR1 is SGHNT and CDR2 is YENEEA. CDR3 length: 16 residues. In nucleotides, the CDR3 is TGTGCCAGCAGCTTACATGCGACGGGGGACCAAGAGACCCAGTACTTC. Translation: CASSLHATGDQETQYF.

This clone has just one count. The genes are TRBV30 and TRBJ1-6; D is unclear. Germline V gene lookup returns CDR1 GTSNPN and CDR2 SVGIG (reference sequence). Trimming took 2 bases from V and 7 from J, leaving 9 bases between them. The CDR3 has 13 amino acids. CDR3: CAWSLGGNSPLHF. The CDR3 coding sequence is TGTGCCTGGAGTTTAGGAGGGAATTCACCCCTCCACTTT.

CDR3 residues: CASSLIGDRGEKLFF. The CDR3 coding sequence is TGCGCCAGCAGCTTGATCGGGGACAGGGGTGAAAAACTGTTTTTT. This chain connects TRBV5-1 to TRBJ1-4; 10 nucleotides agree with TRBD1. Germline V gene sequence: CDR1 SGHRS, CDR2 YFSETQ. J lost 7 bases, V lost 1 base, and 4 bases had no gene match. The CDR3 length is 15 residues.

This chain uses TRBV14 with TRBJ1-1; a weak D match, TRBD1 (6 bases). This CDR3 comprises 15 residues. V was clipped by 1 base and J by 5 bases, with 14 bases between them. CDR1 and CDR2 (germline): SGHDN, FVKESK. CDR3 residues: CASSQAPQGVTEAFF. The CDR3 nucleotides are TGTGCCAGCAGCCAAGCCCCACAGGGAGTAACTGAAGCTTTCTTT.

This clone came up once. V gene TRBV2 combines with J gene TRBJ1-5; D unresolved. The J call may be incorrect, as the DNA end agrees better with TRBJ2-3. The CDR3 extends over 14 amino acids. Germline CDR1 is SNHLY and CDR2 is FYNNEI. This CDR3 is CASSTRARNQPQYF. The CDR3 nucleotides read TGTGCCAGCTCGACAAGGGCGCGCAATCAGCCCCAGTATTTT.

As regards this clone: One end of the junction is discordant with germline, which a read error may explain. This chain joins TRBV7-7 and TRBJ2-5; 11 bases fit TRBD2. Germline V CDR1 and CDR2: SSHAT, FNYEAQ (reference sequence). The CDR3 loop spans 14 amino acids. The DNA for the CDR3 is TGTGCTAGCAGCTTTACTAGCGGGGGAGAGACCCAGTACTTC. Translation: CASSFTSGGETQYF.

This chain connects TRBV18 to TRBJ2-1; 9 nucleotides align to TRBD1. Unmatched junction bases numbered 17, after V lost 2 bases and J lost 6 bases. The CDR3 totals 19 residues. CDR1 and CDR2 from the germline V gene are KGHSH and LQKENI. The CDR3 DNA reads TGTGCCAGCTCACCAATCCCCCCCGGAGCGGGACAGGGTGCCAATGAGCAGTTCTTC. Translation gives CASSPIPPGAGQGANEQFF.

The CDR3 DNA reads TGTGCCAGCAGTGATGGGCAGGGGTGGACAGATACGCAGTATTTT. Its translation: CASSDGQGWTDTQYF. V is TRBV2 and J is TRBJ2-3; D is perhaps TRBD1 (6 bases). V was shortened by 3 bases and J by 3 bases, with 13 bases between the two germline ends. This CDR3 has 15 residues. Germline V gene sequence: CDR1 SNHLY, CDR2 FYNNEI.

This sequence joins TRBV5-1 and TRBJ2-3, with 7 bases aligning to TRBD1. V was pared by 0 bases and J by 2 bases, with 3 bases of the junction left unmatched. The CDR3 has 15 amino acids. CDR1 SGHRS and CDR2 YFSETQ come from the germline V gene. The CDR3 DNA reads TGCGCCAGCAGCTTGGATGGACAGGACACAGATACGCAGTATTTT. Its protein is CASSLDGQDTDTQYF.

V gene TRBV9 combines with J gene TRBJ2-5; no clear D gene. Trimming removed 0 bases from V and 4 bases from J, with 4 bases in between. The CDR3 runs 12 residues. The V gene's germline CDR1 is SGDLS and CDR2 YYNGEE. CDR3 sequence reads: CASSVAGETQYF. The DNA for the CDR3 is TGTGCCAGCAGCGTAGCAGGAGAGACCCAGTACTTC.

CDR3 residues: CASSDLGSQEKLFF. The CDR3 bases are TGCGCCAGCAGTGACCTGGGCTCGCAGGAAAAACTGTTTTTT. This chain uses TRBV10-1 with TRBJ1-4; D gene ambiguous. The V gene's germline CDR1 is WNHNN and CDR2 SYGVQD (reference sequence). The CDR3 totals 14 residues. The V and J ends lost 3 bases and 8 bases respectively, with 13 bases between them.

The V call is TRBV30, the J call TRBJ2-3; D is undetermined. The V end lost 2 bases, the J end lost 2 bases, and 14 bases lay between the germline ends. Germline V lookup: CDR1 GTSNPN, CDR2 SVGIG (reference sequence). The CDR3 runs to 15 residues. This CDR3 is CAWSPSAKYTDTQYF. The CDR3 DNA follows: TGTGCCTGGAGTCCGAGTGCGAAATACACAGATACGCAGTATTTT. Based on the CDR3 plus reference TRBV30 and TRBJ2-3, the full variable domain is SQTIHQWPATLVQPVGSPLSLECTVEGTSNPNLYWYRQAAGRGLQLLFYSVGIGQISSEVPQNLSASRPQDRQFILSSKKLLLSDSGFYLCAWSPSAKYTDTQYFGPGTRLTVL.

The chain combines TRBV5-6 with TRBJ1-1; D is unresolved. V dropped 4 bases and J dropped 5 bases, with 12 bases sitting between them. Germline CDR1 reads SGHDT; CDR2 reads YYEEEE. CDR3 size: 13 residues. The CDR3 reads CASSGSDRTEAFF. The DNA of the CDR3 is TGTGCCAGCAGCGGTTCGGACCGGACTGAAGCTTTCTTT.

This clone was counted a single time. This chain links TRBV11-3 with TRBJ1-1, with D perhaps matching TRBD1 (6 bases). Germline V CDR1 and CDR2: SGHNT, YENEEA. With 2 bases removed from V and 3 bases from J, the gap between germline ends came to 7 bases. CDR3 length equals 13 residues. The chain's CDR3 is CASSLNRDTEAFF. For the CDR3, the DNA is TGTGCCAGCAGCTTAAACAGGGACACTGAAGCTTTCTTT.

This sequence joins TRBV28 and TRBJ1-2; no clear D gene. The CDR3 spans 12 residues. V lost 3 bases, J lost 3 bases, and 5 bases lay in between. Germline lookup yields CDR1 MDHEN and CDR2 SYDVKM. CDR3 residues: CASSLLDYGYTF. CDR3 bases: TGTGCCAGCAGTTTGTTGGACTATGGCTACACCTTC.

DNA for the CDR3: TGTGCCAGCAGTCGATTAGGGGTGAGGAACACTGAAGCTTTCTTT. It codes for CASSRLGVRNTEAFF. The chain recombines TRBV14 with TRBJ1-1, with D maybe TRBD1 (5 bases). The V gene's germline CDR1 is SGHDN and CDR2 FVKESK. V was cut by 6 bases and J by 1 base, with 15 bases left in between. This CDR3 is 15 amino acids long. Looking up the rest from reference TRBV14 and TRBJ1-1 gives the full variable domain: EAGVTQFPSHSVIEKGQTVTLRCDPISGHDNLYWYRRVMGKEIKFLLHFVKESKQDESGMPNNRFLAERTGGTYSTLKVQPAELEDSGVYFCASSRLGVRNTEAFFGQGTRLTVV.

The CDR3 sequence is CASSTTLAQAAYEQYF. As DNA, the CDR3 is TGTGCCAGTAGTACAACCCTAGCTCAAGCCGCCTACGAGCAGTACTTC. The V and J genes are TRBV19 and TRBJ2-7; D is perhaps TRBD2 (5 bases). The V end lost 4 bases, the J end lost 2 bases, and 18 bases lay between the germline ends. The CDR3 totals 16 residues. The germline CDR1 and CDR2 sequences are LNHDA and SQIVND (reference sequence). Combining the CDR3 with reference TRBV19 and TRBJ2-7 gives the whole variable domain DGGITQSPKYLFRKEGQNVTLSCEQNLNHDAMYWYRQDPGQGLRLIYYSQIVNDFQKGDIAEGYSVSREKKESFPLTVTSAQKNPTAFYLCASSTTLAQAAYEQYFGPGTRLTVT.

The chain links TRBV9 to TRBJ2-2; 12 bases fit TRBD1. With 1 base clipped from V and 6 bases from J, the junction kept 10 bases outside the gene matches. The CDR3 is 18 residues long. Germline assignment: CDR1 SGDLS and CDR2 YYNGEE. CDR3 region: CASSVQPGTGGVAGELFF. DNA for the CDR3: TGTGCCAGCAGCGTACAACCTGGGACAGGGGGCGTTGCCGGGGAGCTGTTTTTT.

The genes are TRBV5-1 and TRBJ1-1; TRBD1 is a possible D gene (6 bases). This CDR3 has 14 residues. Germline CDR1 is SGHRS and CDR2 is YFSETQ. Trimming took off 0 bases at V and 1 base at J, with 7 bases between the two ends. Here the CDR3 DNA reads TGCGCCAGCAGCTTGGAACAGGGGAACACTGAAGCTTTCTTT. Protein sequence: CASSLEQGNTEAFF.

The chain uses TRBV29-1 and TRBJ1-1; D remains unclear. This CDR3 has 13 amino acids. CDR1 is SQVTM, CDR2 ANQGSEA, per germline. The ends were cut back, 0 bases at V and 6 bases at J, with 11 bases in the middle. CDR3 sequence reads: CSVEDYGVPEAFF. The CDR3 nucleotides are TGCAGCGTTGAAGATTATGGGGTCCCTGAAGCTTTCTTT. The variable domain in full, completed from reference TRBV29-1 and TRBJ1-1, reads SAVISQKPSRDICQRGTSLTIQCQVDSQVTMMFWYRQQPGQSLTLIATANQGSEATYESGFVIDKFPISRPNLTFSTLTVSNMSPEDSSIYLCSVEDYGVPEAFFGQGTRLTVV.

The chain combines TRBV11-2 with TRBJ2-3; weak D call: TRBD2 (5 bases). V lost 3 bases to trimming and J lost 3 bases, with 7 bases between them. The CDR3 has 13 amino acids. Germline V gene sequence: CDR1 SGHAT, CDR2 FQNNGV. CDR3 coding DNA: TGTGCCAGCAGCTTCCCGGGAACAGATACGCAGTATTTT. It translates to CASSFPGTDTQYF.

This clone was counted only a few times. CDR3 coding DNA: TGTGCCAGCAGTTCCAACAGGGGCAATGAGCAGTTCTTC. It codes for CASSSNRGNEQFF. J is TRBJ2-1 and V is TRBV28; 7 bases align to TRBD1. The V gene end was trimmed by 4 bases and the J gene end by 6 bases; junction bases not matched to a gene: 3. CDR1 and CDR2 (germline): MDHEN, SYDVKM. This CDR3 is built from 13 residues. The full variable domain, in which reference TRBV28 and TRBJ2-1 provide the parts outside the CDR3, is DVKVTQSSRYLVKRTGEKVFLECVQDMDHENMFWYRQDPGLGLRLIYFSYDVKMKEKGDIPEGYSVSREKKERFSLILESASTNQTSMYLCASSSNRGNEQFFGPGTRLTVL.

V is TRBV13 and J is TRBJ2-2; D is possibly TRBD2 (5 bases). V lost 5 bases and J 2 bases, leaving 9 bases between the germline ends. Germline assignment: CDR1 PRHDT and CDR2 FYEKMQ (reference sequence). The CDR3 consists of 14 residues. The CDR3 DNA is TGTGCCAGCAGCCCGGACTTCAACACCGGGGAGCTGTTTTTT. Translation: CASSPDFNTGELFF.